This T cell receptor (beta chain) was identified in a study of T cells in Graves' hyperthyroidism and ophthalmopathy. Study results and limitations: It was a median about 6 months before onset that the model predicted ophthalmopathy. Most expanded thyroid clonotypes above 0.001 also appeared in blood.

This clonotype was picked up many times. Its antigen is not identified. The germline V gene has CDR1 SQVTM and CDR2 ANQGSEA. This CDR3 has 12 amino acids. The V end lost 4 bases, the J end lost 1 base, and 7 bases lay between the germline ends. Disease duration under 2 months; hyperthyroidism patients were aged 18 to 65. TCR beta CDR3 sequences were amplified from RNA transcripts. When the TCR CDR3 underwent first-round RT-PCR, the HTBI primer set was used. TCRdb re-derived calls from the multiplex PCR reads in MiXCR, one entry per CDR3 protein. This table has 300,000 to 350,000 distinct CDR3 sequences, 11% to 15% appearing once.

This chain links TRBV29-1 with TRBJ1-1, with D hard to call. The sequence derives from a woman aged 30 to 39 with Graves' hyperthyroidism. Source material: blood. The chain's CDR3 is CSVGDSNTEAFF. For the CDR3, the DNA is TGCAGCGTTGGAGACTCGAACACTGAAGCTTTCTTT.